The 20 T cell receptor beta chains below were found in one sample sequenced in a study of cytomegalovirus exposure and HLA in healthy donors. This PCR relied on a set of 60 Vbeta primers and 13 Jbeta primers. This table comes from immunoSEQ multiplex PCR, and its TCRdb copy is limited to in-frame clones, with some not included. The table lists almost 70,000 clones, approximately 70% of them singletons, with 14% in the top ten. The sequencing input was PBMCs. The receptors derive from a male donor in good health and CMV-seropositive.

The rearrangement uses TRBV5-6 and TRBJ2-1; D uncertain. Trimming cost V 4 bases and J 7 bases, with 9 bases left between them. The CDR3 runs to 12 residues. CDR1 is SGHDT and CDR2 is YYEEEE in the germline V gene. Here the CDR3 reads CASSPRMNEQFF. CDR3 DNA sequence: TGTGCCAGCAGCCCGAGGATGAATGAGCAGTTCTTC. The entire variable domain, with the rest obtained from reference TRBV5-6 and TRBJ2-1, is as follows: DAGVTQSPTHLIKTRGQQVTLRCSPKSGHDTVSWYQQALGQGPQFIFQYYEEEERQRGNFPDRFSGHQFPNYSSELNVNALLLGDSALYLCASSPRMNEQFFGPGTRLTVL.

The V and J genes are TRBV7-9 and TRBJ1-5, with 8 bases lining up with TRBD1. Germline CDR1 reads SEHNR; CDR2 reads FQNEAQ (reference sequence). V lost 6 bases and J lost 0; bases outside the gene matches: 4. CDR3 length: 15 amino acids. CDR3 nucleotide sequence: TGTGCCAGCAGGCCGGGACAGGATAGCAATCAGCCCCAGCATTTT. Its translation is CASRPGQDSNQPQHF.

The chain has TRBV19 and TRBJ2-7; 7 bases are a match to TRBD2. Germline values: CDR1 LNHDA, CDR2 SQIVND (reference sequence). V lost 5 bases and J lost 2; bases outside the gene matches: 9. The CDR3 runs 15 residues. CDR3 loop: CASSAASGPTYEQYF. The CDR3 DNA reads as TGTGCCAGTAGTGCCGCTAGCGGACCGACCTACGAGCAGTACTTC.

The chain links TRBV4-1 to TRBJ1-3, with D unclear. The CDR3 consists of 15 residues. V was cut by 4 bases and J by 1 base, with 11 bases left in between. From germline, CDR1 is MGHRA and CDR2 YSYEKL. The CDR3 nucleotides are TGCGCCAGCAGCCCCCAAGACTTTTCTGGAAACACCATATATTTT. This encodes CASSPQDFSGNTIYF.

This sequence joins TRBV5-1 and TRBJ1-1; no clear D. The germline V and J ends were trimmed by 0 bases and 11 bases, with 11 bases remaining between them. Germline V gene data show CDR1 as SGHRS and CDR2 as YFSETQ. The CDR3 sequence is 12 residues long. Here the CDR3 DNA reads TGCGCCAGCAGCTTGGGGGCCTCTGGGGCTTTCTTT. It translates to CASSLGASGAFF.

V gene TRBV9 combines with J gene TRBJ1-1, with D unclear. The CDR3 sequence is 15 residues long. Germline lookup yields CDR1 SGDLS and CDR2 YYNGEE. V lost 0 bases and J lost 1, with 10 bases in between. Here the CDR3 DNA reads TGTGCCAGCAGCGTAGAAGGAGGGTGGAACACTGAAGCTTTCTTT. Protein product: CASSVEGGWNTEAFF.

This clone appeared a few times. The V and J genes are TRBV2 and TRBJ1-6; D might be TRBD1 (6 bases). CDR1 is SNHLY, CDR2 FYNNEI, per germline. V lost 10 bases and J lost 9, with 19 bases in between. The CDR3 runs 14 residues. CDR3 in DNA: TGTGCCACCTATCGGGACATTTTAGGTTCACCCCTCCACTTT. This codes for CATYRDILGSPLHF.

This chain uses TRBV7-3 with TRBJ2-4, with 9 bases aligning to TRBD1. V shed 4 bases, J shed 6 bases, and the junction held 4 bases outside the gene matches. The CDR3 consists of 14 residues. Per the germline V gene, CDR1 is SGHTA and CDR2 is FQGTGA. The CDR3 reads CASSSGQGPNIQYF. In DNA, the CDR3 is TGTGCCAGCAGCTCGGGACAGGGCCCAAACATTCAGTACTTC.

This clone is a singleton in its sample. The CDR3 protein is CASSAGTGGADTQYF. The CDR3 nucleotides read TGTGCCAGCAGCGCCGGGACAGGGGGCGCAGATACGCAGTATTTT. The rearrangement joins TRBV27 to TRBJ2-3; 12 positions match TRBD1. The CDR3 is 15 residues long. After removal of 6 bases from V and 4 bases from J, the junction contained 5 bases not matched to a gene. Germline lookup yields CDR1 MNHEY and CDR2 SMNVEV (reference sequence).

In its sample, this clone was seen a few times. The gene calls are TRBV7-9 and TRBJ1-2; D remains unclear. The CDR3 runs 14 residues. CDR1 is SEHNR, CDR2 FQNEAQ, per germline (reference sequence). V was clipped by 5 bases and J by 5 bases, with 15 bases between them. CDR3 sequence: CASSPVTSSYGYTF. For the CDR3, the DNA is TGTGCCAGCAGCCCAGTAACGTCCTCTTATGGCTACACCTTC.

This clone showed up just once. The chain employs TRBV7-3 and TRBJ2-1; 8 positions agree with TRBD2. V lost 3 bases to trimming and J lost 0 bases; unmatched junction nucleotides: 10. The germline V gene encodes CDR1 SGHTA and CDR2 FQGTGA. There are 18 residues in the CDR3. CDR3 nucleotide sequence: TGTGCCAGCAGCTTCTCGCCACTAGCGGTGAGCTCCTACAATGAGCAGTTCTTC. This translates into CASSFSPLAVSSYNEQFF.

This chain joins TRBV6-5 and TRBJ1-2, with D unclear. Germline values: CDR1 MNHEY, CDR2 SVGAGI. The CDR3 is 13 residues long. The V end was cut by 6 bases, the J end by 4 bases, with 12 bases between. The CDR3 bases are TGTGCCAGCAGCTTCGACGGGAGCTATGGCTACACCTTC. Translating gives CASSFDGSYGYTF.

A single count supports this clone. The chain employs TRBV7-8 and TRBJ1-4, with D possibly matching TRBD1 (5 bases). The V gene's germline CDR1 is SGHVS and CDR2 FQNEAQ. This CDR3 has 13 residues. The V end was cut by 5 bases, the J end by 7 bases, with 11 bases between. The CDR3 is CASSALGGEKLFF. CDR3 nucleotides: TGTGCCAGCAGCGCACTCGGGGGTGAAAAACTGTTTTTT. The full variable domain, in which reference TRBV7-8 and TRBJ1-4 provide the parts outside the CDR3, is GAGVSQSPRYKVAKRGQDVALRCDPISGHVSLFWYQQALGQGPEFLTYFQNEAQLDKSGLPSDRFFAERPEGSVSTLKIQRTQQEDSAVYLCASSALGGEKLFFGSGTQLSVL.

The V and J genes are TRBV6-6 and TRBJ1-1; D ambiguous. Germline loops: CDR1 MNHNY, CDR2 SVGAGI (reference sequence). The V and J ends lost 0 bases and 5 bases respectively, with 10 bases between them. This CDR3 contains 14 residues. CDR3 loop: CASSYSAGRTEAFF. The CDR3 DNA reads TGTGCCAGCAGTTACTCCGCGGGGAGGACTGAAGCTTTCTTT.

This clone was seen a handful of times. The chain joins TRBV10-3 to TRBJ1-3; D is ambiguous. V was clipped by 2 bases and J by 0 bases, with 11 bases between them. The CDR3 covers 16 residues. Germline V gives CDR1 ENHRY, CDR2 SYGVKD. The CDR3 spells CAISEGNSYSGNTIYF. CDR3 nucleotides: TGTGCCATCAGTGAGGGCAACAGTTACTCTGGAAACACCATATATTTT.

V gene TRBV5-5 combines with J gene TRBJ2-3; 9 bases fit TRBD2. Trimming at V came to 4 bases and at J to 2 bases, leaving 8 bases not matched to a gene. The CDR3 loop spans 16 amino acids. Germline V CDR1 and CDR2: SGHKS, YYEKEE (reference sequence). The CDR3 coding sequence is TGTGCCAGCAGCAGGCGGACTAGCGTGATCACAGATACGCAGTATTTT. The encoded protein is CASSRRTSVITDTQYF.

The chain recombines TRBV7-3 with TRBJ1-1; D may be TRBD1 (5 bases). Trimming removed 4 bases at V and 3 bases at J, with 9 bases between. The CDR3 is 13 amino acids. The germline gives CDR1 SGHTA, CDR2 FQGTGA. CDR3 sequence reads: CASSSQGYTEAFF. The DNA for the CDR3 is TGTGCCAGCAGCTCCCAGGGATACACTGAAGCTTTCTTT.

The chain combines TRBV6-4 with TRBJ2-3, with D uncertain. V was pared by 2 bases and J by 4 bases, with 13 bases between. CDR1 MRHNA and CDR2 SNTAGT come from the germline V gene. This CDR3 contains 15 residues. CDR3 sequence: CASSDSQDGPDTQYF. In DNA form, the CDR3 reads TGTGCCAGCAGTGACAGCCAGGATGGCCCAGATACGCAGTATTTT.

The CDR3 region is CASSLTRPRGNIQYF. The CDR3 region has the DNA TGTGCCAGCAGCTTAACGAGGCCCCGGGGGAACATTCAGTACTTC. The rearrangement uses TRBV11-2 and TRBJ2-4; weak D call: TRBD2 (6 bases). The CDR3 covers 15 residues. The germline V and J ends were trimmed by 2 bases and 7 bases, with 15 bases remaining between them. The V gene's germline CDR1 is SGHAT and CDR2 FQNNGV.

V and J are TRBV2 and TRBJ2-5; a possible D gene is TRBD1 (5 bases). The CDR3 spans 12 residues. Germline values: CDR1 SNHLY, CDR2 FYNNEI. V dropped 6 bases and J dropped 0 bases, with 5 bases sitting between them. CDR3 DNA sequence: TGTGCCAGCAGGGACAACCAAGAGACCCAGTACTTC. Translating gives CASRDNQETQYF.